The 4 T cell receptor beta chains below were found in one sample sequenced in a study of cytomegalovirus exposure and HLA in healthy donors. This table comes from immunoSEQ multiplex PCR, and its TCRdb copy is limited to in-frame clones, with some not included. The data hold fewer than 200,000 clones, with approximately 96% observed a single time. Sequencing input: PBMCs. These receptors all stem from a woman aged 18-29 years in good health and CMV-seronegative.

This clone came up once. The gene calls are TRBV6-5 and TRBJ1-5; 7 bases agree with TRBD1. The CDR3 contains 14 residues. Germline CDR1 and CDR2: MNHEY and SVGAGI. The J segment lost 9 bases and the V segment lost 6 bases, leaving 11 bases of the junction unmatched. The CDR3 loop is CASSPTPGGRPQHF. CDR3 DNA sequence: TGTGCCAGCAGCCCCACACCAGGGGGAAGGCCCCAGCATTTT.

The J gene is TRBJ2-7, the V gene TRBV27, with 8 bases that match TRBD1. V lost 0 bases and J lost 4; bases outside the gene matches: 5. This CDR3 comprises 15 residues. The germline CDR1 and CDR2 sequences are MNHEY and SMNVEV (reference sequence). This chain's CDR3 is CASSLSTGVQYEQYF. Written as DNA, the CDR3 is TGTGCCAGCAGTTTATCGACAGGGGTTCAGTACGAGCAGTACTTC.

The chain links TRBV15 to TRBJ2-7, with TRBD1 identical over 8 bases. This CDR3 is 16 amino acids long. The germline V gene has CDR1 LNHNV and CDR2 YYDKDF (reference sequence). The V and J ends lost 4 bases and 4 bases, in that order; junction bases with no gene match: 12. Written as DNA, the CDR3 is TGTGCCACCAGCACGCTCCAAAAGGACAGGGCTTACGAGCAGTACTTC. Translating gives CATSTLQKDRAYEQYF.

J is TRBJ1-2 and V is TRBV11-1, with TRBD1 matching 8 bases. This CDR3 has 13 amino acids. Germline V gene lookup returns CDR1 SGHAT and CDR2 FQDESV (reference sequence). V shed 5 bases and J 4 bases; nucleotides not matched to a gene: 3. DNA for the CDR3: TGTGCCAGCAGCGAAGGACAGGGCTATGGCTACACCTTC. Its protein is CASSEGQGYGYTF.